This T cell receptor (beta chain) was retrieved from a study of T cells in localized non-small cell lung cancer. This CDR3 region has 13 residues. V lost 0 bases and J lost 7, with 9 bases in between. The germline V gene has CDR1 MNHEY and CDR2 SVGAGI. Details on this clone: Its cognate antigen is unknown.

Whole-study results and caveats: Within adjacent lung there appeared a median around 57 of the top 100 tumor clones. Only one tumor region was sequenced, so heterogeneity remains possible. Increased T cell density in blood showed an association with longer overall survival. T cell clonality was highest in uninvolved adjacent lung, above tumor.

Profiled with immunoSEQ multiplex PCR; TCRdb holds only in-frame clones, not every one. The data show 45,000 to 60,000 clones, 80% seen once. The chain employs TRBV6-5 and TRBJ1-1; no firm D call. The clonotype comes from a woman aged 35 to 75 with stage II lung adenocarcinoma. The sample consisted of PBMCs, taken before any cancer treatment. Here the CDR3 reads CASSYSRAGEAFF. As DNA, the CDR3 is TGTGCCAGCAGTTACTCGAGGGCGGGTGAAGCTTTCTTT.